These 29 T cell receptor beta chains share one sample of origin, sequenced in a study of T cells after yellow fever vaccination. TCRdb used MiXCR to reprocess the 5' RACE reads, holding one entry per CDR3 protein. The repertoire holds around 310,000 distinct CDR3 sequences, 3.6% seen once, with 23% in the top ten. Material: PBMCs, obtained on the day of the yellow fever booster vaccination. The receptors stem from a man aged 18 to 35 who received the YFV17D yellow fever vaccine.

This clonotype was seen repeatedly, ten times or more. The V call is TRBV5-1, the J call TRBJ1-1; D call uncertain. Germline CDR1 reads SGHRS; CDR2 reads YFSETQ. The CDR3 runs to 15 residues. The V and J ends lost 4 bases and 0 bases respectively, with 13 bases between them. CDR3 residues: CASSATKGMNTEAFF. CDR3 nucleotide sequence: TGCGCCAGCAGCGCGACAAAAGGGATGAACACTGAAGCTTTCTTT.

This clonotype was found many times. This chain connects TRBV20-1 to TRBJ1-1, with 8 bases fitting TRBD1. V lost 6 bases to trimming and J lost 7 bases; unmatched junction nucleotides: 7. The CDR3 length is 12 residues. CDR1 and CDR2 from the germline V gene are DFQATT and SNEGSKA (reference sequence). CDR3: CSATPGGSEAFF. The CDR3 DNA sequence: TGCAGTGCCACCCCAGGGGGCAGTGAAGCTTTCTTT.

This clonotype was recorded at least ten times. The chain joins TRBV19 to TRBJ1-1; D unresolved. CDR1 and CDR2 (germline): LNHDA, SQIVND (reference sequence). The V end lost 3 bases, the J end lost 4 bases, and 9 bases lay between the germline ends. The CDR3 is 13 amino acids. The CDR3 protein is CASSIHPSTEAFF. CDR3 sequence (DNA): TGTGCCAGTAGTATTCATCCGAGCACTGAAGCTTTCTTT. Together with reference TRBV19 and TRBJ1-1, the CDR3 gives the full variable domain: DGGITQSPKYLFRKEGQNVTLSCEQNLNHDAMYWYRQDPGQGLRLIYYSQIVNDFQKGDIAEGYSVSREKKESFPLTVTSAQKNPTAFYLCASSIHPSTEAFFGQGTRLTVV.

This clonotype was counted ten times or more. The chain links TRBV5-1 to TRBJ1-6; tentatively, D is TRBD1 (6 bases). Per germline, CDR1 SGHRS and CDR2 YFSETQ. The CDR3 runs to 15 residues. V lost 0 bases, J lost 2 bases, and 6 bases lay in between. The CDR3 loop reads CASSLDRAYNSPLHF. CDR3 DNA sequence: TGCGCCAGCAGCTTGGACAGGGCCTATAATTCACCCCTCCACTTT.

This clonotype was counted ten times or more. The chain is built from TRBV7-9 and TRBJ1-1, with 7 bases matching TRBD1. CDR1 and CDR2 from the germline V gene are SEHNR and FQNEAQ (reference sequence). V lost 9 bases and J lost 3; bases outside the gene matches: 7. The CDR3 is 13 residues long. The CDR3 sequence is CASRRGSDTEAFF. The DNA of the CDR3 is TGTGCCAGTCGCAGGGGGTCGGACACTGAAGCTTTCTTT. Looking up the rest from reference TRBV7-9 and TRBJ1-1 gives the full variable domain: DTGVSQNPRHKITKRGQNVTFRCDPISEHNRLYWYRQTLGQGPEFLTYFQNEAQLEKSRLLSDRFSAERPKGSFSTLEIQRTEQGDSAMYLCASRRGSDTEAFFGQGTRLTVV.

A few counts support this clonotype. This chain joins TRBV5-1 and TRBJ2-5; TRBD1 matches at 8 bases. There are 14 residues in the CDR3. Trimming cost V 4 bases and J 4 bases; bases outside gene matches: 6. Germline V CDR1 and CDR2: SGHRS, YFSETQ. CDR3 nucleotide sequence: TGCGCCAGCAGCCGAGGACAGGGAATAGAGACCCAGTACTTC. Translating gives CASSRGQGIETQYF. The full variable domain, rest sourced from reference TRBV5-1 and TRBJ2-5, is KAGVTQTPRYLIKTRGQQVTLSCSPISGHRSVSWYQQTPGQGLQFLFEYFSETQRNKGNFPGRFSGRQFSNSRSEMNVSTLELGDSALYLCASSRGQGIETQYFGPGTRLLVL.

The chain carries TRBV6-5 and TRBJ1-5, with a tentative D call TRBD1 (6 bases). V was cut by 8 bases and J by 4 bases, with 9 bases left in between. Germline V gene sequence: CDR1 MNHEY, CDR2 SVGAGI. The CDR3 contains 12 residues. As DNA, the CDR3 is TGTGCCAGCGGGGGGACAAATCAGCCCCAGCATTTT. It encodes CASGGTNQPQHF.

The gene calls are TRBV6-2 or TRBV6-3 and TRBJ2-7; D might be TRBD2 (5 bases). The CDR3 is 13 residues long. Deletions cut 5 bases from V and 3 bases from J, with 11 bases between. Per germline, CDR1 MNHEY and CDR2 SVGEGT. As DNA, the CDR3 is TGTGCCAGCAGTGTGGTCGGAGGCTACGAGCAGTACTTC. The encoded protein is CASSVVGGYEQYF.

This chain joins TRBV7-9 and TRBJ2-1, with D uncertain. Germline CDR1 and CDR2: SEHNR and FQNEAQ (reference sequence). This CDR3 comprises 12 residues. Trimming left V 5 bases short and J 5 bases short, with 7 bases between. The CDR3: CASSRSDNEQFF. The CDR3, as DNA: TGTGCCAGCAGCCGATCGGACAATGAGCAGTTCTTC. Complete variable domain (other parts from reference TRBV7-9 and TRBJ2-1): DTGVSQNPRHKITKRGQNVTFRCDPISEHNRLYWYRQTLGQGPEFLTYFQNEAQLEKSRLLSDRFSAERPKGSFSTLEIQRTEQGDSAMYLCASSRSDNEQFFGPGTRLTVL.

This clonotype was seen more than once but under ten times. This sequence joins TRBV20-1 and TRBJ1-5; D may be TRBD1 (5 bases). The CDR3 runs to 15 residues. The germline V gene has CDR1 DFQATT and CDR2 SNEGSKA (reference sequence). Trimming left V 4 bases short and J 2 bases short, with 15 bases between. CDR3 amino acids: CSAKNVGVGNQPQHF. CDR3 DNA sequence: TGCAGTGCTAAAAACGTAGGGGTAGGCAATCAGCCCCAGCATTTT.

This clonotype showed up just a few times. A read error may explain this, as a much larger clone is one base away. The chain uses TRBV7-2 and TRBJ2-3, with D possibly matching TRBD1 (5 bases). Germline-derived CDR1 and CDR2 are SGHTA and FQGNSA. The CDR3 is 14 amino acids. With 0 bases removed from V and 5 bases from J, the gap between germline ends came to 9 bases. The DNA of the CDR3 is TGTGCCAGCAGCTTAGCGCTGGGGCTAGATACGCAGTATTTT. The encoded protein is CASSLALGLDTQYF.

The CDR3 nucleotides are TGTGCCAGCAGCTCATCTCGGGGGGATAGCACAGATACGCAGTATTTT. Its protein product is CASSSSRGDSTDTQYF. The rearrangement joins TRBV5-4 to TRBJ2-3; TRBD2 matches 7 bases. The J segment lost 0 bases and the V segment lost 3 bases, leaving 7 bases of the junction unmatched. The germline CDR1 and CDR2 sequences are SGHNT and YYREEE (reference sequence). CDR3 length: 16 amino acids.

The sample holds many counts of this clonotype. The chain carries TRBV12-3 or TRBV12-4 and TRBJ2-7; no clear D gene. Trimming stripped 3 bases from V and 2 bases from J, with 8 bases between. The CDR3 length is 13 residues. The CDR3 nucleotides read TGTGCCAGCAGTTTCTTGGAAACCTACGAGCAGTACTTC. Its translation: CASSFLETYEQYF.

The table lists this clonotype with many counts. The chain carries TRBV11-2 and TRBJ1-1; 8 nucleotides align to TRBD1. The CDR3 totals 13 residues. V shed 1 base, J shed 9 bases, and the junction held 4 bases outside the gene matches. Germline CDR1 is SGHAT and CDR2 is FQNNGV. The CDR3 nucleotides are TGTGCCAGCAGCTTAGTCCCCAGGGGGCAAGCTTTCTTT. Translating it yields CASSLVPRGQAFF. The variable domain in full, with the rest retrieved from reference TRBV11-2 and TRBJ1-1, is EAGVAQSPRYKIIEKRQSVAFWCNPISGHATLYWYQQILGQGPKLLIQFQNNGVVDDSQLPKDRFSAERLKGVDSTLKIQPAKLEDSAVYLCASSLVPRGQAFFGQGTRLTVV.

This clonotype was seen at least ten times. This sequence joins TRBV12-3 or TRBV12-4 and TRBJ2-3, with 10 nucleotides matching TRBD1. This CDR3 has 15 residues. Losses at the gene ends were 7 bases for V and 6 bases for J; bases not matched to a gene: 10. CDR3 DNA sequence: TGTGCCAGCACCCCCTCCGGGACAGGGGTGGATACGCAGTATTTT. Amino acid sequence: CASTPSGTGVDTQYF.

This clonotype was found many times. The chain recombines TRBV12-3 or TRBV12-4 with TRBJ2-2; D may be TRBD1 (5 bases). The ends were cut back, 5 bases at V and 3 bases at J, with 16 bases in the middle. This CDR3 has 16 amino acids. In nucleotides, the CDR3 is TGTGCCAGCAGTCCCCGGTTTGGGGCGGACACCGGGGAGCTGTTTTTT. Translation gives CASSPRFGADTGELFF.

Many counts were recorded for this clonotype. The V call is TRBV7-2, the J call TRBJ1-2; maybe TRBD1 (5 bases). V was cut by 3 bases and J by 2 bases, with 10 bases left in between. CDR3 length: 14 residues. Germline values: CDR1 SGHTA, CDR2 FQGNSA. DNA of the CDR3: TGTGCCAGCAGCTTGGACACATCCAACTATGGCTACACCTTC. It yields the protein CASSLDTSNYGYTF.

This clonotype came up a few times. The genes are TRBV18 and TRBJ1-1; D perhaps matches TRBD1 (5 bases). Between the trimmed V and J ends, which lost 4 bases and 8 bases, there was a span of 11 bases. The CDR3 loop spans 12 amino acids. Germline V gene sequence: CDR1 KGHSH, CDR2 LQKENI. The CDR3 nucleotides are TGTGCCAGCTCACTTGTCCGGGACGAAGCTTTCTTT. This gives the protein CASSLVRDEAFF.

This clonotype showed up just a few times. The chain joins TRBV7-2 to TRBJ2-2; the D is unclear. V lost 3 bases and J lost 4, with 9 bases in between. Germline V gene data show CDR1 as SGHTA and CDR2 as FQGNSA. The CDR3 totals 14 residues. The CDR3 region is CASSLVGITGELFF. For the CDR3, the DNA is TGTGCCAGCAGCTTGGTAGGGATCACCGGGGAGCTGTTTTTT.

The rearrangement joins TRBV30 to TRBJ1-2; D is unresolved. The CDR3 has 12 residues. Looked up from germline, CDR1 is GTSNPN and CDR2 is SVGIG (reference sequence). V shed 2 bases and J shed 8 bases, with 12 bases lying between them. The DNA of the CDR3 is TGTGCCTGGAGTCTCCAGTCTCTGGGCTACACCTTC. It specifies CAWSLQSLGYTF.

This clonotype was picked up a small number of times. V usage is TRBV5-1 and J usage is TRBJ1-2; D perhaps matches TRBD1 (6 bases). The ends were cut back, 1 base at V and 8 bases at J, with 12 bases in the middle. The germline CDR1 and CDR2 sequences are SGHRS and YFSETQ. The CDR3 is made up of 13 amino acids. In DNA form, the CDR3 reads TGCGCCAGCAGCTTGTCCCCCAGGGGCGGCTACACCTTC. This gives the protein CASSLSPRGGYTF.

A word on this clonotype: A read error is possible here, since a much larger clone lies one base away. The chain joins TRBV6-5 to TRBJ2-5; possible D gene TRBD1, 6 bases. The CDR3 has 13 residues. Trimming left V 2 bases short and J 5 bases short, with 9 bases between. Germline CDR1 MNHEY, CDR2 SVGAGI. CDR3 loop: CASSYGGGETQYF. CDR3 bases: TGTGCCAGCAGTTACGGGGGCGGGGAGACCCAGTACTTC.

The sample holds many counts of this clonotype. The chain couples TRBV7-8 to TRBJ2-1, with 13 bases identical to TRBD2. V shed 5 bases, J shed 7 bases, and the junction held 5 bases outside the gene matches. CDR3 length: 15 amino acids. Germline CDR1 reads SGHVS; CDR2 reads FQNEAQ. The CDR3, as DNA: TGTGCCAGCAGCCCACGGACTAGCGGGGGAAATGAGCAGTTCTTC. Its translation is CASSPRTSGGNEQFF.

This clonotype has at least ten counts. V usage is TRBV20-1 and J usage is TRBJ1-1; D might be TRBD1 (6 bases). The CDR3 is made up of 13 amino acids. Per the germline V gene, CDR1 is DFQATT and CDR2 is SNEGSKA (reference sequence). The V gene lost 1 base and the J gene lost 4 bases, with 10 bases spanning the gap. Written as DNA, the CDR3 is TGCAGTGCTAGAGTACAGGGTGGCACTGAAGCTTTCTTT. Residues: CSARVQGGTEAFF.

In this sample, this clonotype turned up many times. The V and J genes are TRBV15 and TRBJ2-7; no reliable D call. The V gene's germline CDR1 is LNHNV and CDR2 YYDKDF (reference sequence). Trimming shortened V by 1 base and J by 0 bases, and 10 bases separated the two germline ends. This CDR3 has 15 amino acids. CDR3 region: CATSRAPEISYEQYV. The CDR3 DNA follows: TGTGCCACCAGCAGAGCCCCGGAGATCTCCTACGAGCAGTACGTC.

This clonotype appeared a few times. The J gene is TRBJ2-5, the V gene TRBV29-1; 7 positions agree with TRBD2. The V gene end was trimmed by 1 base and the J gene end by 1 base; junction bases not matched to a gene: 3. From germline, CDR1 is SQVTM and CDR2 ANQGSEA. The CDR3 has 14 residues. This CDR3 is CSVEVGEGQETQYF. The CDR3 DNA sequence: TGCAGCGTTGAAGTCGGGGAGGGCCAAGAGACCCAGTACTTC.

J is TRBJ2-7 and V is TRBV20-1; D is perhaps TRBD1 (5 bases). This CDR3 is built from 13 residues. Germline CDR1 DFQATT, CDR2 SNEGSKA (reference sequence). V shed 3 bases and J shed 0 bases, with 9 bases lying between them. The CDR3 coding sequence is TGCAGTGCTAGGGCAGGGATCTCCTACGAGCAGTACTTC. As protein: CSARAGISYEQYF.

This clonotype was detected ten times or more. This sequence joins TRBV21-1 and TRBJ2-2; no check of the table's D call, TRBD2, against the DNA was made. TRBV21-1 is designated a pseudogene. The CDR3 loop spans 13 amino acids. The CDR3 sequence is CASSKGRDGELFF. The CDR3 nucleotides are TGTGCCAGCAGCAAAGGGAGGGATGGGGAGCTGTTTTTT.

The chain recombines TRBV12-3 or TRBV12-4 with TRBJ2-1, with D possibly matching TRBD1 (6 bases). This CDR3 region has 17 residues. V dropped 3 bases and J dropped 4 bases, with 19 bases sitting between them. The CDR3 here is CASSLFWGTSPYNEQFF. The DNA of the CDR3 is TGTGCCAGCAGTTTGTTTTGGGGGACATCCCCTTACAATGAGCAGTTCTTC.